Below, 10 T cell receptor beta chains from the same sample are listed, as sequenced in a study of T cells after yellow fever vaccination. TCRdb analysed the 5' RACE reads with MiXCR anew, one entry per CDR3 protein. This table has approximately 240,000 distinct CDR3 sequences, approximately 3.6% appearing once. This specimen consisted of PBMCs, obtained 15 days after the yellow fever booster vaccination. Receptors originate from a young man who received the YFV17D yellow fever vaccine.

This clonotype has a count of ten or more. The rearrangement links TRBV6-5 to TRBJ2-2; D is tentatively TRBD1 or TRBD2 (5 bases each). CDR1 is MNHEY, CDR2 SVGAGI, per germline. The CDR3 runs 16 residues. V lost 5 bases and J 3 bases, leaving 16 bases between the germline ends. In DNA, the CDR3 is TGTGCCAGCAGTGCTCATTCCGGGGCCTACACCGGGGAGCTGTTTTTT. Translating it yields CASSAHSGAYTGELFF.

In its sample, this clonotype was seen many times. The chain carries TRBV11-2 and TRBJ2-5; D ambiguous. CDR1 is SGHAT, CDR2 FQNNGV, per germline. V lost 3 bases and J 1 base, leaving 9 bases between the germline ends. The length of the CDR3 is 14 residues. The CDR3 region is CASSFVTVQETQYF. The CDR3 DNA reads as TGTGCCAGCAGCTTTGTTACAGTCCAAGAGACCCAGTACTTC.

Ten or more counts support this clonotype. The chain links TRBV6-2 or TRBV6-3 to TRBJ2-7; possible D gene TRBD1, 5 bases. This CDR3 spans 16 amino acids. CDR1 is MNHEY and CDR2 is SVGEGT in the germline V gene. Trimming left V 2 bases short and J 6 bases short, with 20 bases between. The CDR3 sequence is CASSYGETAPPSEQYV. The DNA of the CDR3 is TGTGCCAGCAGTTACGGTGAGACAGCCCCTCCCTCCGAGCAGTACGTC.

A few counts support this clonotype. V usage is TRBV29-1 and J usage is TRBJ2-1, with D hard to call. Germline V CDR1 and CDR2: SQVTM, ANQGSEA. CDR3 length: 15 amino acids. V dropped 5 bases and J dropped 0 bases, with 14 bases sitting between them. The CDR3, as DNA: TGCAGCGTTCTGGGCGGCGGTGGCTCCTACAATGAGCAGTTCTTC. Its translation: CSVLGGGGSYNEQFF.

CDR3 amino acids: CASSQSTGFPYNSPLHF. CDR3 nucleotides: TGCGCCAGCAGTCAATCGACAGGGTTTCCCTATAATTCACCCCTCCACTTT. The chain combines TRBV23-1 with TRBJ1-6, with 7 bases that match TRBD1. TRBV23-1 is known as an ORF, though its function is uncertain. The V segment lost 0 bases and the J segment 2 bases; nucleotides outside the gene matches: 4. The CDR3 consists of 17 residues.

There are many counts of this clonotype. This chain's CDR3 is CASSLGFHSSYNSPLHF. In DNA, the CDR3 is TGCGCCAGCAGCTTGGGGTTCCATAGCTCCTATAATTCACCCCTCCACTTT. The V call is TRBV5-1, the J call TRBJ1-6; D remains ambiguous. V was shortened by 0 bases and J by 0 bases, with 10 bases between the two germline ends. The CDR3 is 17 amino acids. Germline assignment: CDR1 SGHRS and CDR2 YFSETQ.

This clonotype was counted at least ten times. CDR3 residues: CASSFASRGGQETQYF. Here the CDR3 DNA reads TGCGCCAGCAGCTTCGCATCGCGGGGAGGCCAAGAGACCCAGTACTTC. The chain combines TRBV5-1 with TRBJ2-5, with D possibly TRBD2 on 6 matching bases. The CDR3 has 16 amino acids. V lost 2 bases, J lost 1 base, and 15 bases lay in between. The germline gives CDR1 SGHRS, CDR2 YFSETQ.

This clonotype was found a few times. The chain recombines TRBV28 with TRBJ1-1; 7 bases align to TRBD1. The V gene's germline CDR1 is MDHEN and CDR2 SYDVKM. The V gene end was trimmed by 8 bases and the J gene end by 0 bases; junction bases not matched to a gene: 9. The CDR3 totals 15 residues. The CDR3 sequence is CASAVLGQLNTEAFF. As DNA, the CDR3 is TGTGCCAGCGCCGTGTTGGGACAGCTGAACACTGAAGCTTTCTTT.

This clonotype was seen at least ten times. Here the CDR3 DNA reads TGTGCCAGCAGCCGAGGACAGGGAGGCGAAGCTTTCTTT. This translates into CASSRGQGGEAFF. The rearrangement uses TRBV13 and TRBJ1-1; TRBD1 agrees at 8 bases. The CDR3 contains 13 residues. Germline V gives CDR1 PRHDT, CDR2 FYEKMQ (reference sequence). V lost 5 bases and J lost 8; bases outside the gene matches: 7. The entire variable domain, with the rest obtained from reference TRBV13 and TRBJ1-1, is as follows: AAGVIQSPRHLIKEKRETATLKCYPIPRHDTVYWYQQGPGQDPQFLISFYEKMQSDKGSIPDRFSAQQFSDYHSELNMSSLELGDSALYFCASSRGQGGEAFFGQGTRLTVV.

There are many counts of this clonotype. This sequence joins TRBV5-1 and TRBJ2-1; TRBD2 might be the D (6 bases). The CDR3 length is 15 residues. Germline CDR1 SGHRS, CDR2 YFSETQ. Trimming removed 0 bases from V and 4 bases from J, with 11 bases in between. CDR3 residues: CASSLVGGNYNEQFF. As DNA, the CDR3 is TGCGCCAGCAGCTTGGTCGGAGGGAATTACAATGAGCAGTTCTTC.